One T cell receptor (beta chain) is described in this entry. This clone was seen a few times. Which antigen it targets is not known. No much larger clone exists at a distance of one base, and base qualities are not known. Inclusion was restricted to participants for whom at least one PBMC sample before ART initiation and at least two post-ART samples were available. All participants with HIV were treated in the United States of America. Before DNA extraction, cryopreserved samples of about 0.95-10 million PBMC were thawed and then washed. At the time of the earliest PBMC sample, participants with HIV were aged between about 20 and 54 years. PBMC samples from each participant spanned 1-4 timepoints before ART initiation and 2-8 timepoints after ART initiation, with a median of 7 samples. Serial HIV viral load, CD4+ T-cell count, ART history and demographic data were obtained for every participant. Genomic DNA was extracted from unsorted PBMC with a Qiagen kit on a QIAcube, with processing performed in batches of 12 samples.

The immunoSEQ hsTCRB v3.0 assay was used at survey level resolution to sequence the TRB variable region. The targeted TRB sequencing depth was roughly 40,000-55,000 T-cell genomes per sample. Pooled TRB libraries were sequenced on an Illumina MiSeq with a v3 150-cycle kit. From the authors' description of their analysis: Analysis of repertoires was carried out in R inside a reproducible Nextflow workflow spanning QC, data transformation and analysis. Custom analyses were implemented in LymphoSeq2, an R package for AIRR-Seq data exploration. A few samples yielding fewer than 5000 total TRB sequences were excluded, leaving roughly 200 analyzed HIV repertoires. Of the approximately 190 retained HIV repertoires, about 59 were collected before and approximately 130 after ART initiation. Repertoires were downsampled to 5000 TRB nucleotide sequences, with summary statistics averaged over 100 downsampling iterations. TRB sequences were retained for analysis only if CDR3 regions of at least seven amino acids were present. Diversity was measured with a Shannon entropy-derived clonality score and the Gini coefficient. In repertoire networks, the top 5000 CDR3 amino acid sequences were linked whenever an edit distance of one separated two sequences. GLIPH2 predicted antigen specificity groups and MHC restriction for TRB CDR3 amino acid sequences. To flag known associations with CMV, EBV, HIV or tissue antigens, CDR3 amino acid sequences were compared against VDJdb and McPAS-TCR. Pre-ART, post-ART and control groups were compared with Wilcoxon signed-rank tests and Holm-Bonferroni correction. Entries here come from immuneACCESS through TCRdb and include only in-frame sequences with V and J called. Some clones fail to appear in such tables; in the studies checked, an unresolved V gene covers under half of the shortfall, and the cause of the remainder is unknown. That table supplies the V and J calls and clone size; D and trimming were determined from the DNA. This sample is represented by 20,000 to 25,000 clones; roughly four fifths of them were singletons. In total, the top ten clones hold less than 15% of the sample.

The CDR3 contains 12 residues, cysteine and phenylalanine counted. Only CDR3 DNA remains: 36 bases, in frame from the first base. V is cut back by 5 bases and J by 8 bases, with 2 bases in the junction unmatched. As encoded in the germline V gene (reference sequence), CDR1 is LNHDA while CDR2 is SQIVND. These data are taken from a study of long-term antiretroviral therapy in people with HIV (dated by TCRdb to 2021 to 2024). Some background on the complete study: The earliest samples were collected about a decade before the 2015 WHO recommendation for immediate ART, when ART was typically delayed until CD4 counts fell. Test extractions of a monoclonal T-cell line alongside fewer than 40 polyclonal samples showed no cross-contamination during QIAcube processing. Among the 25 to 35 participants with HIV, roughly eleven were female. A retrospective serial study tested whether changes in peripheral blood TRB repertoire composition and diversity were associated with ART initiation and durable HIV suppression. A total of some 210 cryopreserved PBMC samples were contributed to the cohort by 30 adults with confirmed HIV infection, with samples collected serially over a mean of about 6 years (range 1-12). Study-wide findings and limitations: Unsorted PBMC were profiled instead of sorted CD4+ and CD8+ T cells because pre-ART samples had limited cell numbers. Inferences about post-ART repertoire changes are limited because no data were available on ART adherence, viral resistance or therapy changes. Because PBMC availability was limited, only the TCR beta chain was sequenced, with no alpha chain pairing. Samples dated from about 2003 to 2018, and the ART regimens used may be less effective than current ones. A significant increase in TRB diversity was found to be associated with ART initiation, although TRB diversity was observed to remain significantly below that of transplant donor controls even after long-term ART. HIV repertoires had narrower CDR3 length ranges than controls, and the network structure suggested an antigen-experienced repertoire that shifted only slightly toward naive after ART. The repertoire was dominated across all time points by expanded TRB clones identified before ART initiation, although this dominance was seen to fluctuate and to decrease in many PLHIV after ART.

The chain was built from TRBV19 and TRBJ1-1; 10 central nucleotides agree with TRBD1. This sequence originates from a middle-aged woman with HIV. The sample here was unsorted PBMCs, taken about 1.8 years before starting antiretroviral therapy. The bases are TGTGCCAGTAGTGCGACAGGGGGCGAAGCTTTCTTT. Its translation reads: CASSATGGEAFF.